This TCR beta chain was recovered during a study of T-cell reconstitution after alpha-beta-depleted transplantation in children. Study-wide points: T-cell numbers and diversity one year post-transplant derived largely from freshly generated T cells.

The CDR3 runs 17 residues. Germline CDR1 is SGHRS and CDR2 is YFSETQ. The V gene lost 3 bases and the J gene lost 3 bases, with 19 bases spanning the gap. This clonotype was seen at least ten times. What it binds is not known. During its preparation, the TCRbeta library received unique molecular identifiers. TCRdb itself ran the PCR reads through MiXCR, one entry per CDR3 protein. The table has under 50,000 distinct CDR3 sequences, roughly 8.7% seen once; the top ten hold 25% to 30%. This chain connects TRBV5-1 to TRBJ1-5, with D uncertain. The sample in question was PBMCs, mostly from graft donor cells, obtained 60 days after TCRalphabeta/CD19-depleted stem cell transplant. This sequence originates from a male patient aged 2-15 years who had a stem cell transplant for chronic granulomatous disease, so the T cells may come from the graft donor. DNA for the CDR3: TGCGCCAGCAGCTCCCGGACCTGGGGAGTTGCCAATCAGCCCCAGCATTTT. It yields the protein CASSSRTWGVANQPQHF.